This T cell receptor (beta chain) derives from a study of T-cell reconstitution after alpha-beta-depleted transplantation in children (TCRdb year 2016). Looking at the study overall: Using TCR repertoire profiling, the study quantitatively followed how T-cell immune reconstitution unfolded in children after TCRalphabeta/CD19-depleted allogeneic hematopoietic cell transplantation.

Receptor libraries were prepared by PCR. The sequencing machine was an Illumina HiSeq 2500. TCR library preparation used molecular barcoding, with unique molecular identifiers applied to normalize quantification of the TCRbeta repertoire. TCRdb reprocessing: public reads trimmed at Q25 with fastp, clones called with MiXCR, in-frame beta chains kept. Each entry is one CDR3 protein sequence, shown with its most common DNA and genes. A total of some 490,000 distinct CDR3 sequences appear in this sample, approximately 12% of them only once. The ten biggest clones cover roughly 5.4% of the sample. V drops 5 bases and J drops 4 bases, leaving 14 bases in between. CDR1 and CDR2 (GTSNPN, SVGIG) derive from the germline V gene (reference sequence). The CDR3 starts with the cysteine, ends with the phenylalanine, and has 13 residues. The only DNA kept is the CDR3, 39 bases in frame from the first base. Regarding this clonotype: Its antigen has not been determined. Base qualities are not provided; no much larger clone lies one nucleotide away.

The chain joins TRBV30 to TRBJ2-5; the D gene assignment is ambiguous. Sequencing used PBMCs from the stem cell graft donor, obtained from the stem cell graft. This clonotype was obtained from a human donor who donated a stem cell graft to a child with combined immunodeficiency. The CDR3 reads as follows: CAWEFDEGETQYF. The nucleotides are TGTGCCTGGGAATTCGACGAAGGAGAGACCCAGTACTTC.